This T cell receptor (beta chain) was retrieved from a study of T cells in localized non-small cell lung cancer. Trimming left V 2 bases short and J 5 bases short, with 7 bases between. CDR1 is WNHNN and CDR2 is SYGVQD in the germline V gene (reference sequence). The CDR3 runs 13 residues. Some clones are missing from TCRdb's copy, which holds only in-frame ones; the method was immunoSEQ multiplex PCR. Counted here are tens of thousands of clones, around 81% occurring once; the ten biggest clones make up more than 4%. In the case of this clone: The antigen is unknown.

Whole-study results and caveats: Because sequencing included only one region (of the tumor), heterogeneity remains possible. With higher T cell density in blood came longer overall survival. Highest T cell clonality was seen in uninvolved adjacent lung, surpassing that measured in tumor. Adjacent lung had a median about 55 of the 100 largest tumor clones.

The chain combines TRBV10-1 with TRBJ1-5; TRBD1 is a possible D gene (6 bases). The starting material was PBMCs, obtained before any cancer treatment. The sequence derives from a woman aged 35-70 years with stage II lung adenocarcinoma. CDR3 region: CASSERGDQPQHF. CDR3 in DNA: TGCGCCAGCAGTGAGAGGGGGGATCAGCCCCAGCATTTT.